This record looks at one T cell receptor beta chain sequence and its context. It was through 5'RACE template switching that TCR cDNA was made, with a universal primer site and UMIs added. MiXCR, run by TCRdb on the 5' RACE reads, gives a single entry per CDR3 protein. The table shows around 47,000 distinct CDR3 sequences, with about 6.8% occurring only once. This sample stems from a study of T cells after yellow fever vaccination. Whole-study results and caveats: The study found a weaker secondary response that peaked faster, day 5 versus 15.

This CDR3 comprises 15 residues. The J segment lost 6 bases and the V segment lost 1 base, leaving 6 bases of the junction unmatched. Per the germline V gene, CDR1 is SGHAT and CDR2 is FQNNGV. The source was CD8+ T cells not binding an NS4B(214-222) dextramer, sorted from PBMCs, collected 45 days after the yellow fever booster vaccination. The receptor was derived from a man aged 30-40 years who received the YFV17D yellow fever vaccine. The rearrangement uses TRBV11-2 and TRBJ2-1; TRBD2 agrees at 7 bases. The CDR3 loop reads CASSLASQRGNEQFF. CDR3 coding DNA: TGTGCCAGCAGCTTAGCATCCCAGCGGGGCAATGAGCAGTTCTTC.